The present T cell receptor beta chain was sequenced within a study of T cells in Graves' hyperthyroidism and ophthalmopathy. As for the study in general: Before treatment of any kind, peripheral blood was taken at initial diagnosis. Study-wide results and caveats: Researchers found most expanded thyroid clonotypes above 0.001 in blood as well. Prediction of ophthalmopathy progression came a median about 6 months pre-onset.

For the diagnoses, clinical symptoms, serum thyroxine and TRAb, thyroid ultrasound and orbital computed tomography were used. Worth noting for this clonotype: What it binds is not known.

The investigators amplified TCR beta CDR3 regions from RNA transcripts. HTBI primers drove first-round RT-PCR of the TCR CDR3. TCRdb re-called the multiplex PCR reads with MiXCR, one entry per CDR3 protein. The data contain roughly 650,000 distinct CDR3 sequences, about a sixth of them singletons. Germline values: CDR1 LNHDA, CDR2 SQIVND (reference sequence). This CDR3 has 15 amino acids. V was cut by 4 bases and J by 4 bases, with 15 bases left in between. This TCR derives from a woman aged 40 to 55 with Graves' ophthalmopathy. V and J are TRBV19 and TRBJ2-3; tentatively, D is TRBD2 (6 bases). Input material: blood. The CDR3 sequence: CASSKSGYPPDTQYF. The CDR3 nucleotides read TGTGCCAGTAGTAAGAGCGGGTACCCACCAGATACGCAGTATTTT. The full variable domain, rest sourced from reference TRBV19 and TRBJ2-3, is DGGITQSPKYLFRKEGQNVTLSCEQNLNHDAMYWYRQDPGQGLRLIYYSQIVNDFQKGDIAEGYSVSREKKESFPLTVTSAQKNPTAFYLCASSKSGYPPDTQYFGPGTRLTVL.